The sequence of this T cell receptor beta chain was determined in a study of blood T cell repertoires in COVID-19. Original handling: Amplified reference gene primers provided the basis for estimating nucleated cell counts. Profiled with immunoSEQ multiplex PCR; TCRdb holds only in-frame clones, not every one. That table gives V, J and clone size, and the DNA gave D and trimming. In the table there are some 99,000 clones, 84% of which are singletons. Germline V gives CDR1 MNHEY, CDR2 SMNVEV (reference sequence). V gave up 4 bases and J gave up 4 bases; unmatched junction bases: 12. This CDR3 is built from 17 residues.

The sequenced sample was peripheral blood. The genes are TRBV27 and TRBJ1-5; 8 bases agree with TRBD1. The clonotype comes from an elderly woman with active or convalescent COVID-19. As DNA, the CDR3 is TGTGCCAGCAGTTCCGGGACAGGTGGAGGACGGAATCAGCCCCAGCATTTT. It codes for CASSSGTGGGRNQPQHF.